This section outlines one TCR beta chain sequence together with its context. Germline loops: CDR1 SGHVS, CDR2 FNYEAQ. The CDR3 has 14 amino acids. Trimming shortened V by 2 bases and J by 3 bases, and 11 bases separated the two germline ends. These data originate in a study of preoperative IRX-2 immunotherapy in early breast cancer. TCRdb keeps only in-frame clones here, not all; method: immunoSEQ multiplex PCR. The repertoire holds around 30,000 clones, with roughly 74% as singletons. Regarding treatment: preoperative locoregional IRX-2 cytokine immunotherapy. Preoperative locoregional IRX-2 cytokine immunotherapy was tested in the phase Ib source study.

The sequencing used lymph node tissue, collected before IRX-2 immunotherapy. V gene TRBV7-6 combines with J gene TRBJ2-7, with D tentatively TRBD2 (5 bases). This clonotype was obtained from a human donor with breast cancer. The CDR3 coding sequence is TGTGCCAGCAGCTTAAGAGCCGGACTCTACGAGCAGTACTTC. This sequence encodes CASSLRAGLYEQYF.